This T cell receptor beta chain was recorded in a study of control samples from healthy donors and cancer patients. Only in-frame clones appear in the TCRdb table, and some are missing; sequencing was by immunoSEQ multiplex PCR. Of about 150,000 clones detected, just under 95% appear once; the ten largest clones hold 12% to 15%. This TCR was recovered from a man aged 55 to 70 with colorectal cancer. The sequencing input was PBMCs.

CDR3 amino acids: CASRPGNGEQFF. As DNA, the CDR3 is TGCGCCAGCAGACCAGGGAACGGTGAGCAGTTCTTC. This sequence joins TRBV5-1 and TRBJ2-1; weak D call: TRBD1 (5 bases). CDR3 length equals 12 residues. The germline V gene encodes CDR1 SGHRS and CDR2 YFSETQ. V shed 5 bases and J shed 9 bases, with 12 bases lying between them.